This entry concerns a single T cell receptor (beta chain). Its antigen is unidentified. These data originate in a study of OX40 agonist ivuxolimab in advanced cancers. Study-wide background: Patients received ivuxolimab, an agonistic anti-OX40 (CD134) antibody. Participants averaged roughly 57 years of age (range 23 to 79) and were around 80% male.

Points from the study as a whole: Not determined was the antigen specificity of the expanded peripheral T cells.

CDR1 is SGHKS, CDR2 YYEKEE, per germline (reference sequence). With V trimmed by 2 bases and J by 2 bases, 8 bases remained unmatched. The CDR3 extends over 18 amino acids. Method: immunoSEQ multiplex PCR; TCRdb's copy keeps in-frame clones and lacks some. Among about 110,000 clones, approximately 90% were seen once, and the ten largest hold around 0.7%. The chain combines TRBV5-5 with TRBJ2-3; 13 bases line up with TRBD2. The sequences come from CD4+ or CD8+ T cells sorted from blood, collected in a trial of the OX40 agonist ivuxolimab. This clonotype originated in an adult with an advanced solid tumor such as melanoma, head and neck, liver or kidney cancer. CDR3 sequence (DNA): TGTGCCAGCAGCTTATCACTAGCGGGAGGGCCCCTCACAGATACGCAGTATTTT. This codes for CASSLSLAGGPLTDTQYF.